Sequencing of this T cell receptor (beta chain) was carried out in a study of graft-versus-host responses after intestinal transplantation. At the level of the study: Every recipient underwent anti-thymocyte globulin induction, then tacrolimus and steroids for roughly 3 years.

Study outcomes and limitations: GvH clones detected in recipient marrow included some appearing first in ileum or blood.

Clones were sequenced by immunoSEQ multiplex PCR, and TCRdb holds only the in-frame ones, with some missing. The sample holds approximately 20,000 clones, over 35% seen once. This TCR was recovered from a human patient who received an intestinal transplant. The sequencing here drew on alloreactive CD4+ T cells from a mixed lymphocyte reaction culture, taken before intestinal transplant. Subset indicated: CFSE-low proliferating T cells sorted from roughly six-day pre-transplant mixed lymphocyte reaction (GvH or HvG direction).

The CDR3 region has the DNA TGTGCCAGTAGTATAGATCCCCAGGGGTCAGATACGCAGTATTTT. Its protein is CASSIDPQGSDTQYF. The chain recombines TRBV19 with TRBJ2-3; weak D call: TRBD1 (6 bases). This CDR3 is 15 amino acids long. Between the trimmed V and J ends, which lost 0 bases and 4 bases, there was a span of 11 bases. Germline V gene sequence: CDR1 LNHDA, CDR2 SQIVND (reference sequence).